Listed below are T cell receptor beta chains from one sample, sequenced in a study of cytomegalovirus exposure and HLA in healthy donors. Clones were sequenced by immunoSEQ multiplex PCR, and TCRdb holds only the in-frame ones, with some missing. Recorded for this sample: about 76,000 clones. The sequenced material came from PBMCs. These receptors all stem from a woman between 40 and 55 years old in good health and CMV-seropositive. CDR3s include the opening cysteine and the closing phenylalanine or tryptophan. The D gene is left open where the match is weak.

J: TRBJ1-1
D: NA
V: TRBV30
DNA: TGTGCCTGGTGTTTTAAGGGGGGGGACACTGAAGCTTTCTTT
CDR3: CAWCFKGGDTEAFF

J: TRBJ2-1
D: TRBD2
V: TRBV10-2
DNA: TGCGCCAGCCTGAGCGGGAGAGGCTATGAGCAGTTCTTC
CDR3: CASLSGRGYEQFF

J: TRBJ1-1
D: TRBD1
V: TRBV19
DNA: TGTGCCAGCACAGTAACACAGGGGCTTTTGAACACTGAAGCTTTCTTT
CDR3: CASTVTQGLLNTEAFF

J: TRBJ1-3
D: NA
V: TRBV28
DNA: TGTGCCAGCAGTCCTGGAGGTGTAAACACCATATATTTT
CDR3: CASSPGGVNTIYF

J: TRBJ1-1
D: NA
V: TRBV7-9
DNA: TGTGCCAGCAGCGGCCCCCAGTTACAGGGGAACACTGAAGCTTTCTTT
CDR3: CASSGPQLQGNTEAFF

J: TRBJ2-2
D: TRBD2
V: TRBV27
DNA: TGTGCCAGCATCGGCGGGGGGCTAGTTACCGGGGAGCTGTTTTTT
CDR3: CASIGGGLVTGELFF

J: TRBJ1-1
D: NA
V: TRBV10-1
DNA: TGCGCCAGCAGTGGGAACAGGCTTGCTGAAGCTTTCTTT
CDR3: CASSGNRLAEAFF

J: TRBJ1-5
D: TRBD1
V: TRBV6-5
DNA: TGTGCCAGTAGACTGACAGGGGGCGTTGATCAGCCCCAGCATTTT
CDR3: CASRLTGGVDQPQHF

J: TRBJ2-1
D: TRBD2
V: TRBV11-3
DNA: TGTGCCAGCAGCTTCGACCTAGCGGGAATCCGCAATGAGCAGTTCTTC
CDR3: CASSFDLAGIRNEQFF

J: TRBJ2-7
D: TRBD1
V: TRBV5-1
DNA: TGCGCCAGCAGTTCAGGCCCGGGGACAGTTGGCGGCATCGGCTTC
CDR3: CASSSGPGTVGGIGF

J: TRBJ1-4
D: NA
V: TRBV11-3
DNA: TGTGCCGGCAGATTTACAGGGTACGGTGAAAAACTGTTTTTT
CDR3: CAGRFTGYGEKLFF

J: TRBJ1-1
D: NA
V: TRBV6-5
DNA: TGTGCCAGCAGTCGACTCAGGGGCACTGAAGCTTTCTTT
CDR3: CASSRLRGTEAFF

J: TRBJ2-1
D: TRBD2
V: TRBV4-1
DNA: TGCGCCAGCAGCCAAGCCGGACTAGCGGGTTTCTACAATGAGCAGTTCTTC
CDR3: CASSQAGLAGFYNEQFF

J: TRBJ1-1
D: NA
V: TRBV11-2
DNA: TGTGCCAGCAGCTTAATGTTTGAGAGAAACACTGAAGCTTTCTTT
CDR3: CASSLMFERNTEAFF

J: TRBJ1-5
D: NA
V: TRBV7-2
DNA: TGTGCCAGCAGCTGGGAGTGGAATCAGCCCCAGCATTTT
CDR3: CASSWEWNQPQHF

J: TRBJ1-5
D: NA
V: TRBV11-3
DNA: TGTGCCAGCAGCGGCGGGAATCAGCCCCAGCATTTT
CDR3: CASSGGNQPQHF

J: TRBJ1-6
D: TRBD1
V: TRBV6-5
DNA: TGTGCCAGCCGGTCAGGGGGTGGTTCACCCCTCCACTTT
CDR3: CASRSGGGSPLHF

J: TRBJ2-7
D: NA
V: TRBV19
DNA: TGTGCCAGCAGTTCCACACAGGGCTACGAGCAGTACTTC
CDR3: CASSSTQGYEQYF

J: TRBJ1-1
D: NA
V: TRBV14
DNA: TGTGGCAGCAGCCAAGCGCCGGGGTGGGGCACTGAAGCTTTCTTT
CDR3: CGSSQAPGWGTEAFF

J: TRBJ1-2
D: TRBD1
V: TRBV4-1
DNA: TGCGCCAGCAGTCCTATTATGACAGGGGTGGACTATGGCTACACCTTC
CDR3: CASSPIMTGVDYGYTF

J: TRBJ1-2
D: TRBD1
V: TRBV7-9
DNA: TGTGCCAGCAGCTTAGGAGGGGGCAACTATGGCTACACCTTC
CDR3: CASSLGGGNYGYTF